This T cell receptor beta chain derives from a study of shared clonotypes between healthy human individuals (dated by TCRdb to the early 2020s). For the wider study: A couple of women and a few men aged 18 to 49 years were included in the cohort. Per donor, three plates each were used for CD4 naive and CD4 memory, two for CD8 naive, and one for CD8 memory. The study deeply sequenced blood TCR repertoires of about 5 healthy adults to estimate repertoire size and the extent of clonotype sharing between individuals. Libraries were prepared and TCR repertoires were sequenced by different laboratories using diverse techniques, in order to increase sequencing depth and limit assay-specific biases. Per donor, leukapheresis produced somewhere between about 0.9 and 9.5 billion PBMCs.

What the research found in general, with its limitations: Only blood was sampled, and tissue TCR repertoires likely differ from those in blood. Rarefaction of sorted-subset datasets indicated incomplete sequencing despite the large sequencing depth. Naive subsets generally had larger estimated clonotype richness than memory subsets did. Based on pairwise subsampling, the degree of clonotype sharing among donors was expected to be affected by sequencing depth. Because the study included a small number of donors, the genetic and exposure-history diversity represented was limited. When a handful of donors were compared, the shared fraction of clonotypes was roughly 4.8% for naive CD4, less than 4% for naive CD8, roughly 2.5% for memory CD4, and 0.35% to 0.4% for memory CD8. Clonotypes shared by all four sorted-subset donors showed higher generation probabilities than non-shared clonotypes.

The donors were healthy, HIV-negative adults who had no recently reported acute infections or vaccinations. Only Caucasian adults living in Nashville, Tennessee, USA were represented among the donors. CD4+ T cells were enriched through magnetic negative selection, after which naive cells were positively selected on CD45RA and the remaining negative fraction served as the memory subset. Blood was obtained by leukapheresis, after which PBMCs were separated by Ficoll-Histopaque density gradient centrifugation and cryopreserved in liquid nitrogen vapor phase. Analytical flow cytometry was used to check the purity and quantity of every magnetically sorted T cell population. Genomic DNA was isolated from each sorted fraction and quantified by UV absorbance on a Nanodrop 2000c. Reading from cysteine to phenylalanine, the CDR3 counts 14 amino acids. The read is trimmed to its CDR3 DNA, 42 bases read in frame from base 1. Reading the germline V gene gives CDR1 SGHRS and CDR2 YFSETQ. V is reduced by 1 base and J by 0 bases, leaving a spacing of 5 bases between them.

Using the deep immunoSEQ assay, TCR CDR3 regions were amplified from genomic DNA by multiplex PCR. For each cell subset, the extracted genomic DNA was distributed evenly across all wells of several immunoSEQ 96-well plates, and each plate served as one replicate. Each replicate PCR for sorted subsets received 200 ng genomic DNA, equal to roughly 30,000 T cell genomes. Purified libraries were measured with a Qubit 3.0 fluorometer, size-checked on a Bioanalyzer 2100, and measured again with the KAPA Library Quantification kit. Every immunoSEQ 96-well plate was sequenced on a separate single-read 150-cycle Illumina NextSeq 550 flow cell. The study's own analysis went as follows. Because only junctional sequences without quality scores were contained in the immunoSEQ output, filtering matching that applied to full-length reads could not be performed. To assign V/J genes and CDR3, sequences were annotated using PyIR, a Python wrapper for IgBLAST v1.9, with IMGT germline references. Reads with weak V/J assignments (E-value above 1e-6), missing CDR3, stop codons, out-of-frame junctions, or ambiguous translated residues were removed. V3J clonotypes were defined by identical inferred V gene, J gene, and CDR3 amino acid sequence. Percentage overlap between repertoires was calculated by dividing the number of shared unique clonotypes by the size of the smaller repertoire. Three approaches were used to assess repertoire richness: RTK rarefaction, the Chao1 estimator, and Recon v2.1 estimates of unobserved clonotypes. Generation probabilities were computed with OLGA for all TCRbeta clonotypes obtained by the gDNA method from a handful of donors. This immuneACCESS table, as held by TCRdb, lists in-frame sequences with V and J called but not all clones. Of the missing ones, under half trace to an unresolved V gene in checked studies; the others have no known cause. From that table come the V and J calls and clone size; the DNA was used to work out D and trimming. Counted in this sample were approximately 1.4 million clones; under 99% of them appeared once. The top ten clones comprise roughly 0.45% of the sample.

A remark on this clone: Its antigen is still unknown. No per-base quality is available; no much larger clone lies one base away. This CDR3 is also generated by other DNA sequences in the sample.

The sequenced sample was naive CD4+ T cells sorted from blood. Reading the label with the study, this specimen's cell subset or site is: CD45RA+ positively selected. The source is a young man in good health. This chain is built from TRBV5-1 and TRBJ2-1; the D gene identity is not certain. The CDR3 corresponds to CASSLQASYNEQFF. Here is the DNA: TGCGCCAGCAGCTTGCAAGCCTCCTACAATGAGCAGTTCTTC.